This note documents a single TCR beta chain sequence. TCRdb re-analysed the RT-PCR reads in MiXCR, keeping a single row per CDR3 protein. The sample shows about 480,000 distinct CDR3 sequences, about 25% of them seen only once. The data stem from a study of response to subunit inactivated influenza vaccine. Germline V lookup: CDR1 KGHDR, CDR2 SFDVKD. Trimming removed 10 bases from V and 3 bases from J, with 19 bases in between. The CDR3 extends over 15 amino acids. The rearrangement joins TRBV24-1 to TRBJ2-3; TRBD1 is a possible D gene (6 bases). The receptor was derived from a man aged 50 to 60 who received an inactivated influenza vaccine. The sequencing here drew on CD4+ T cells sorted from PBMCs, taken 4 to 6 days after vaccination. CDR3: CATATGTIGTDTQYF. The CDR3 coding sequence is TGTGCCACAGCAACCGGGACAATTGGAACAGATACGCAGTATTTT.